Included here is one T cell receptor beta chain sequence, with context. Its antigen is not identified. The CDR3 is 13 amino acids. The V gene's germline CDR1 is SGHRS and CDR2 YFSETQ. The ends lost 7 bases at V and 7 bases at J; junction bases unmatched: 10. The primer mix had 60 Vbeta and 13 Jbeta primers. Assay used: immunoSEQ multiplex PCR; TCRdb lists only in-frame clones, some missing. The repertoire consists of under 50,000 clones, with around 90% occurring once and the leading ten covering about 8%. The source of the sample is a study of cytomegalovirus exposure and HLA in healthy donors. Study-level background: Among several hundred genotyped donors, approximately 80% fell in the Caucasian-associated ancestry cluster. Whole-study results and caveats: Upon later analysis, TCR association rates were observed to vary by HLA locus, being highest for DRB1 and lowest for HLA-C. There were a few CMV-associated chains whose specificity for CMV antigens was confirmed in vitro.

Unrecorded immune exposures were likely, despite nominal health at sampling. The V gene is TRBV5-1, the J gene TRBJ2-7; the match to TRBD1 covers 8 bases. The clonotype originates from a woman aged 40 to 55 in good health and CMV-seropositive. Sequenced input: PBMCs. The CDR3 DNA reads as TGCGCCAGCGGGACAGGCACCATTTGGGAGCAGTACTTC. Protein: CASGTGTIWEQYF.